A single sample gave rise to the 18 T cell receptor beta chains below, sequenced in a study of blood T cell repertoires in COVID-19. Profiling relied on immunoSEQ multiplex PCR, and the TCRdb table lists in-frame clones only, not all of them. The sample includes fewer than 250,000 clones, under 90% of them seen just once. The source material was PBMCs or T cells enriched from blood (not recorded which). The receptors originated from a woman aged 40 to 50 who had been exposed to COVID-19.

The count of this clone is one. The chain links TRBV7-6 to TRBJ2-7, with D possibly being TRBD2 (7 bases). The CDR3 covers 15 residues. Between the trimmed V and J ends, which lost 0 bases and 5 bases, there was a span of 14 bases. Looked up from germline, CDR1 is SGHVS and CDR2 is FNYEAQ. CDR3 sequence (DNA): TGTGCCAGCAGCTTAGCCGGGGGGCCAGGGGACGAGCAGTACTTC. Translation: CASSLAGGPGDEQYF.

The J gene is TRBJ1-4, the V gene TRBV10-1; 7 bases line up with TRBD1. V was clipped by 0 bases and J by 5 bases; unmatched bases: 6. The CDR3 sequence is 16 residues long. Per the germline V gene, CDR1 is WNHNN and CDR2 is SYGVQD (reference sequence). CDR3 sequence (DNA): TGCGCCAGCAGTGAGTCGACGGGACAGAAGAATGAAAAACTGTTTTTT. Its translation is CASSESTGQKNEKLFF.

The J gene is TRBJ1-4, the V gene TRBV3-1 (or the pseudogene TRBV3-2), with D tentatively TRBD1 (6 bases). The CDR3 has 15 amino acids. Germline assignment: CDR1 LGHDT and CDR2 YNNKEL (reference sequence). Trimming pared 4 bases from V and 2 bases from J, leaving 11 bases between. CDR3: CASSPTGLTNEKLFF. In DNA, the CDR3 is TGTGCCAGCAGCCCCACAGGGTTGACTAATGAAAAACTGTTTTTT.

This clone was picked up one time. The J gene is TRBJ2-7, the V gene TRBV7-2, with TRBD2 as a possible D gene (5 bases). V dropped 5 bases and J dropped 2 bases, with 16 bases sitting between them. Germline CDR1 is SGHTA and CDR2 is FQGNSA. This CDR3 has 15 residues. The chain's CDR3 is CASSGSDTHPYEQYF. The CDR3 DNA sequence: TGTGCCAGCAGCGGGAGCGATACCCACCCCTACGAGCAGTACTTC.

The V call is TRBV5-1, the J call TRBJ2-7, with a possible D match to TRBD2 (5 bases). Germline assignment: CDR1 SGHRS and CDR2 YFSETQ. The V and J ends lost 0 bases and 0 bases respectively, with 7 bases between them. The CDR3 spans 14 residues. The CDR3 bases are TGCGCCAGCAGCTTGGGGACTGACTCCTACGAGCAGTACTTC. Residues: CASSLGTDSYEQYF.

The chain couples TRBV19 to TRBJ1-2, with 9 bases lining up with TRBD1. Per germline, CDR1 LNHDA and CDR2 SQIVND (reference sequence). V was pared by 9 bases and J by 8 bases, with 13 bases of the junction left unmatched. The CDR3 is made up of 14 amino acids. The CDR3 sequence: CASSAWTGAGGYTF. CDR3 sequence (DNA): TGTGCCAGCAGTGCTTGGACAGGGGCCGGCGGCTACACCTTC. Using reference TRBV19 and TRBJ1-2 for the parts outside the CDR3, the full variable domain is DGGITQSPKYLFRKEGQNVTLSCEQNLNHDAMYWYRQDPGQGLRLIYYSQIVNDFQKGDIAEGYSVSREKKESFPLTVTSAQKNPTAFYLCASSAWTGAGGYTFGSGTRLTVV.

This clone was detected only a few times. This rearrangement joins TRBV5-1 to TRBJ1-1; D ambiguous. The CDR3 sequence is 15 residues long. Looked up from germline, CDR1 is SGHRS and CDR2 is YFSETQ. V gave up 0 bases and J gave up 0 bases, with 9 bases separating them. The CDR3 coding sequence is TGCGCCAGCAGCTTGGTGTGGGGAGTGAACACTGAAGCTTTCTTT. It yields the protein CASSLVWGVNTEAFF.

The genes are TRBV7-9 and TRBJ2-2, with TRBD1 matching over 9 bases. V was clipped by 5 bases and J by 7 bases; unmatched bases: 20. Per the germline V gene, CDR1 is SEHNR and CDR2 is FQNEAQ (reference sequence). CDR3 size: 19 residues. The CDR3 loop reads CASSPSTPEWTGEIGELFF. The DNA of the CDR3 is TGTGCCAGCAGCCCTTCGACCCCAGAGTGGACAGGGGAAATCGGGGAGCTGTTTTTT.

V usage is TRBV19 and J usage is TRBJ1-2; 9 bases are shared with TRBD1. Germline CDR1 reads LNHDA; CDR2 reads SQIVND (reference sequence). The CDR3 consists of 14 residues. The V segment lost 7 bases and the J segment 3 bases; nucleotides outside the gene matches: 6. The chain's CDR3 is CASMGTGRDYGYTF. CDR3 DNA: TGTGCCAGTATGGGGACAGGGAGGGACTATGGCTACACCTTC.

The rearrangement uses TRBV5-5 and TRBJ1-2; a weak D match, TRBD1 (5 bases). CDR3 length: 11 amino acids. V was shortened by 1 base and J by 10 bases, with 8 bases between the two germline ends. Germline-derived CDR1 and CDR2 are SGHKS and YYEKEE (reference sequence). As DNA, the CDR3 is TGTGCCAGCAGCTTGCCAGGGTTCTACACCTTC. Translated: CASSLPGFYTF.

The sample holds one count of this clone. This chain connects TRBV5-4 to TRBJ2-2; possible D gene TRBD1, 5 bases. The CDR3 length is 15 residues. With 0 bases removed from V and 2 bases from J, the gap between germline ends came to 8 bases. Per germline, CDR1 SGHNT and CDR2 YYREEE (reference sequence). The CDR3 reads CASSLGGRNTGELFF. The CDR3 DNA reads TGTGCCAGCAGCTTGGGGGGCCGAAACACCGGGGAGCTGTTTTTT.

Written as DNA, the CDR3 is TGTGCCAGTAGTATAAGTCGCCGGGACAGGGGCCCGAGGCCCCAGCATTTT. Amino acids: CASSISRRDRGPRPQHF. The rearrangement uses TRBV19 and TRBJ1-5; 10 bases align to TRBD1. V trimming: 2 bases; J trimming: 9 bases; junction bases outside the gene matches: 13. The germline V gene encodes CDR1 LNHDA and CDR2 SQIVND (reference sequence). This CDR3 comprises 17 residues.

Many counts were recorded for this clone. V is TRBV28 and J is TRBJ1-6; D might be TRBD1 (5 bases). CDR1 and CDR2 (germline): MDHEN, SYDVKM. This CDR3 contains 12 residues. The ends were cut back, 7 bases at V and 7 bases at J, with 8 bases in the middle. The CDR3 coding sequence is TGTGCCAGCATGGGGGGAAATTCACCCCTCCACTTT. Encoded protein: CASMGGNSPLHF.

The gene calls are TRBV7-8 and TRBJ1-1; 8 bases agree with TRBD1. The CDR3 is made up of 15 amino acids. The trim removed 5 bases at V and 0 bases at J, leaving 5 bases unmatched. CDR1 is SGHVS and CDR2 is FQNEAQ in the germline V gene. The CDR3 DNA follows: TGTGCCAGCAGCCCGCGGACAGGGCTGAACACTGAAGCTTTCTTT. Translating it yields CASSPRTGLNTEAFF.

The V call is TRBV28, the J call TRBJ1-1; 7 nucleotides line up with TRBD1. V lost 2 bases, J lost 0 bases, and 15 bases stayed unmatched. The germline V gene encodes CDR1 MDHEN and CDR2 SYDVKM. The CDR3 covers 19 residues. The CDR3 DNA sequence: TGTGCCAGCAGTTTAGGTATCCCCATGGACAGGAGTATGAACACTGAAGCTTTCTTT. This sequence encodes CASSLGIPMDRSMNTEAFF.

The chain combines TRBV9 with TRBJ2-7, with D possibly being TRBD1 (6 bases). This CDR3 has 15 amino acids. Germline V gives CDR1 SGDLS, CDR2 YYNGEE. V was clipped by 2 bases and J by 3 bases, with 15 bases between them. CDR3 DNA sequence: TGTGCCAGCAGCGTCCAGGGGAACCCTAACTACGAGCAGTACTTC. Translation gives CASSVQGNPNYEQYF.

This chain uses TRBV18 with TRBJ1-1; D remains ambiguous. V shed 6 bases and J shed 0 bases, with 5 bases lying between them. Germline values: CDR1 KGHSH, CDR2 LQKENI. This CDR3 has 12 residues. The CDR3 is CASSEMNTEAFF. DNA of the CDR3: TGTGCCAGCTCTGAGATGAACACTGAAGCTTTCTTT.

The chain is built from TRBV28 and TRBJ1-2; D might be TRBD1 (6 bases). Trimming pared 9 bases from V and 8 bases from J, leaving 16 bases between. This CDR3 has 12 residues. The germline CDR1 and CDR2 sequences are MDHEN and SYDVKM. The CDR3 here is CASQTYRDGYTF. The CDR3 bases are TGTGCCAGTCAGACCTACAGGGACGGCTACACCTTC.